The clone carrying this TCR beta chain was counted between two and nine times. The germline gives CDR1 MGHDK, CDR2 SYGVNS. This CDR3 is 15 amino acids long. Trimming left V 5 bases short and J 0 bases short, with 11 bases between. MiXCR, applied by TCRdb to the 5' RACE reads, yields one record per CDR3 protein. The table records approximately 260,000 distinct CDR3 sequences, around 15% of them present only once. This sample stems from a study of T-cell memory formation after mild COVID-19. The sequencing sample was made of PBMCs or a T cell subset sorted from them (not recorded which). The sequence derives from a man aged 18 to 29 who had mild COVID-19 (a few samples of this study predate the infection). Cell type and time point are not known. The gene calls are TRBV25-1 and TRBJ1-3; D perhaps matches TRBD1 (6 bases). As DNA, the CDR3 is TGTGCCAGCAGTCTGGGACACCTCTCTGGAAACACCATATATTTT. Residues: CASSLGHLSGNTIYF.